Presented here are 15 T cell receptor beta chains from one specimen sequenced in a study of T-cell reconstitution after alpha-beta-depleted transplantation in children. The TCRbeta library was prepared with unique molecular identifiers. A single record per CDR3 protein comes from TCRdb applying MiXCR to the PCR reads. The sample holds 450,000 to 600,000 distinct CDR3 sequences; about 33% are singletons and the top ten take 2% to 3%. This material consisted of PBMCs from the stem cell graft donor, taken from the stem cell graft. The source of these receptors is a human donor who donated a stem cell graft to a child with aplastic anemia.

J is TRBJ2-1 and V is TRBV12-3 or TRBV12-4; D unresolved. The CDR3 runs 15 residues. V was pared by 8 bases and J by 0 bases, with 14 bases between. The CDR3 loop is CASVLGSSSYNEQFF. For the CDR3, the DNA is TGTGCCAGCGTATTGGGATCGAGCTCCTACAATGAGCAGTTCTTC.

This rearrangement joins TRBV20-1 to TRBJ1-1; 10 positions agree with TRBD1. Germline CDR1 reads DFQATT; CDR2 reads SNEGSKA (reference sequence). This CDR3 region has 14 residues. V gave up 1 base and J gave up 5 bases; unmatched junction bases: 4. The CDR3 sequence is CSARGDRGLTEAFF. The CDR3, as DNA: TGCAGTGCTAGAGGTGACAGGGGGCTAACTGAAGCTTTCTTT.

This clonotype was picked up one time. The chain carries TRBV12-3 or TRBV12-4 and TRBJ2-1; 9 bases match TRBD2. Trimming at V came to 6 bases and at J to 4 bases, leaving 7 bases not matched to a gene. This CDR3 is built from 15 residues. The CDR3 here is CASSPTSGLYNEQFF. The CDR3 coding sequence is TGTGCCAGCAGCCCGACTAGCGGCCTATACAATGAGCAGTTCTTC.

The V and J genes are TRBV6-1 and TRBJ2-1, with D perhaps matching TRBD2 (6 bases). Looked up from germline, CDR1 is MNHNS and CDR2 is SASEGT. The CDR3 runs 14 residues. V was trimmed by 6 bases and J by 5 bases, leaving 14 bases between them. The CDR3 loop reads CASRDYSGDNEQFF. CDR3 in DNA: TGTGCCAGCAGGGACTATAGCGGAGACAATGAGCAGTTCTTC.

Concerning this clonotype itself: This CDR3 is missing its conserved last phenylalanine or tryptophan, likely due to a read error. This chain joins TRBV18 and TRBJ1-1; D not resolved. The germline V gene has CDR1 KGHSH and CDR2 LQKENI. This CDR3 is 12 amino acids long. The V end was cut by 6 bases, the J end by 4 bases, with 9 bases between. CDR3: CASSSSGTEAFI. The CDR3, as DNA: TGTGCCAGCTCGTCTTCAGGCACTGAAGCTTTCATT.

The V and J genes are TRBV7-2 and TRBJ2-5, with unresolved D. The germline gives CDR1 SGHTA, CDR2 FQGNSA. The CDR3 loop spans 15 amino acids. V was clipped by 5 bases and J by 5 bases, with 18 bases between them. CDR3 bases: TGTGCCAGCAGCCGATTGCGGCCCCCCGGCGAGACCCAGTACTTC. Translation gives CASSRLRPPGETQYF.

This rearrangement joins TRBV29-1 to TRBJ2-7, with D perhaps being TRBD1 or TRBD2 (5 bases each). The CDR3 has 13 amino acids. V lost 6 bases and J 0 bases, leaving 12 bases between the germline ends. In germline, CDR1 is SQVTM, CDR2 ANQGSEA. The CDR3 sequence is CSVMGPSSYEQYF. The CDR3 DNA is TGCAGCGTCATGGGACCGAGCTCCTACGAGCAGTACTTC.

The sample holds a few counts of this clonotype. The J gene is TRBJ2-7, the V gene TRBV6-2 or TRBV6-3; 7 bases match TRBD1. V shed 6 bases and J 2 bases; nucleotides not matched to a gene: 10. This CDR3 is built from 15 residues. CDR1 is MNHEY, CDR2 SVGEGT, per germline. CDR3 DNA: TGTGCCAGCAGATCCGGGACAGCTGTAACCTACGAGCAGTACGTC. Translation: CASRSGTAVTYEQYV.

The rearrangement joins TRBV15 to TRBJ1-1; possible D gene TRBD1, 6 bases. This CDR3 is 15 amino acids long. The ends were cut back, 1 base at V and 5 bases at J, with 14 bases in the middle. CDR1 is LNHNV, CDR2 YYDKDF, per germline (reference sequence). This CDR3 is CATSRARGRGTEAFF. DNA for the CDR3: TGTGCCACCAGCAGAGCCAGAGGAAGGGGGACTGAAGCTTTCTTT.

The rearrangement uses TRBV30 and TRBJ2-1, with a weak D call TRBD1 (6 bases). CDR3 length: 13 residues. Germline V gene data show CDR1 as GTSNPN and CDR2 as SVGIG (reference sequence). Trimming removed 4 bases from V and 6 bases from J, with 13 bases in between. CDR3 in DNA: TGTGCCTGGATACCGAGGGGGACCAATGAGCAGTTCTTC. It is translated as CAWIPRGTNEQFF.

The chain has TRBV20-1 and TRBJ1-5, with 8 bases that match TRBD1. CDR1 is DFQATT, CDR2 SNEGSKA, per germline (reference sequence). The J segment lost 0 bases and the V segment lost 6 bases, leaving 10 bases of the junction unmatched. The CDR3 contains 16 residues. In DNA, the CDR3 is TGCAGTGCCATACACAGACAGGGGTCTAGCAATCAGCCCCAGCATTTT. Translating it yields CSAIHRQGSSNQPQHF.

V gene TRBV19 combines with J gene TRBJ2-1; the D is unclear. Germline V CDR1 and CDR2: LNHDA, SQIVND (reference sequence). V lost 6 bases to trimming and J lost 5 bases, with 17 bases between them. CDR3 length equals 15 residues. The CDR3 sequence is CASRSNVGPDNEQFF. The CDR3 DNA sequence: TGTGCCAGTAGATCGAACGTTGGCCCCGACAATGAGCAGTTCTTC.

V usage is TRBV5-1 and J usage is TRBJ2-3; 7 bases align to TRBD1. Germline V lookup: CDR1 SGHRS, CDR2 YFSETQ. The trim removed 2 bases at V and 0 bases at J, leaving 3 bases unmatched. The CDR3 totals 15 residues. The CDR3 region has the DNA TGCGCCAGCAGCTTCCGGGACAGAAGCACAGATACGCAGTATTTT. Translation gives CASSFRDRSTDTQYF.

This rearrangement joins TRBV29-1 to TRBJ1-1, with D unresolved. Germline assignment: CDR1 SQVTM and CDR2 ANQGSEA. The length of the CDR3 is 15 residues. V dropped 2 bases and J dropped 0 bases, with 13 bases sitting between them. The DNA for the CDR3 is TGCAGCGTTGAAACGAGAGGAGGAATGAACACTGAAGCTTTCTTT. Protein product: CSVETRGGMNTEAFF.

This chain connects TRBV7-2 to TRBJ1-2; D might be TRBD1 (6 bases). V was pared by 5 bases and J by 8 bases, with 12 bases between. The CDR3 contains 12 residues. Looked up from germline, CDR1 is SGHTA and CDR2 is FQGNSA. CDR3 protein: CASSIRGLGYTF. The CDR3 DNA sequence: TGTGCCAGCAGCATCAGGGGTTTGGGCTACACCTTC.